Reported below is one T cell receptor beta chain. The antigen it binds to is not known. No clone much larger than this one lies a single base away; base qualities are absent. The sample belongs to a study of blood T cell repertoires in COVID-19 (dated by TCRdb to 2020 to 2022). Turning to the overall study: Samples covering the acute and convalescent phases of COVID-19 were provided by collaborators in the United States, Italy and Spain. The prospective study material was composed of cDNA or gDNA derived from T cells, B-cell-depleted T cells, or PBMCs. Subjects who had been exposed to COVID-19, were actively infected with it, or had recovered from it provided the deeply sampled blood TCRbeta repertoires that made up the dataset. A freely available public database, intended as a resource for researchers studying the immune response to SARS-CoV-2, is where the repertoires were released. Samples came from the ongoing ImmuneRACE study (first 160 participants) plus 1,254 subjects from 6 global collaborators. A de-identified subject ID, COVID-19 status, age in years and sex were almost always included in the sample metadata. HLA class I and class II types, where available, came from metadata supplied by the sample provider rather than from assay-based typing.

Participants in the prospective study were enrolled through a virtual design, were aged about 18 to 89 years, and lived in 24 United States geographic areas. In the prospective study, cohorts were assigned on the basis of participant-reported clinical history obtained from a screening survey and a study questionnaire. Recovered participants in ImmuneRACE Cohort 3 were defined as having two consecutive negative NP/OP PCR tests, clearance from a healthcare professional, or resolution of symptoms. In the prospective study, mobile phlebotomists collected whole blood, serum and a nasopharyngeal or oropharyngeal swab from each participant. Prospective study participants could optionally give additional blood draws and questionnaires over an approximately 2-month period. Prospective study blood samples were shipped either frozen or at room temperature before DNA extraction. The investigation overall reported the following: The quantity of clinical and demographic metadata differed by source and by participant and was supplied without curation.

The CDR3 contains 13 residues, cysteine and phenylalanine counted. Kept here is only the CDR3 DNA, which spans 39 bases and is read in frame from base 1. Ends trimmed: V by 4 bases, J by 8 bases; bases unmatched to a gene: 2. The germline V gene provides CDR1 KGHSH and CDR2 LQKENI. TCRbeta CDR3 regions were amplified from genomic DNA using the immunoSEQ Assay, a bias-controlled multiplex PCR. Per the authors' processing: The number of nucleated cells in each sample was estimated by amplification of reference gene primers within the assay. To quantify the absolute abundance of each unique TCRbeta CDR3 rearrangement, sequence reads were collapsed and filtered. For each sample, productive Simpson clonality was calculated as the square root of Simpson's diversity index across productive rearrangements. This immuneACCESS table, as held by TCRdb, lists in-frame sequences with V and J called but not all clones. Of the missing ones, under half trace to an unresolved V gene in checked studies; the others have no known cause. V and J calls and clone size follow that table, whereas D and trimming were derived from the DNA. The sample profile shows approximately 500,000 clones; over 75% of them were found once. The top ten clonotypes cover approximately 1.8% of the sample.

The sequence derives from a woman aged 40 to 50 who had recovered from COVID-19. The sequencing input was PBMCs or T cells enriched from blood (not recorded which). The V and J genes are TRBV18 and TRBJ1-4, with 9 bases in between that match TRBD1. The CDR3 in this case is CASSLGTGEKLFF. At the DNA level, the sequence is TGTGCCAGCTCACTAGGGACAGGGGAAAAACTGTTTTTT.